This T cell receptor beta chain was observed in a study of blood T cell repertoires in COVID-19. Study information: Acute and convalescent COVID-19 specimens originated in the United States, Italy and Spain. Sources were T cells, B-cell-depleted T cells, or PBMCs; the material itself was cDNA or gDNA.

This clone was counted only a few times. In the original processing: For nucleated cells, counts were estimated from reference gene primer amplification. Clones were sequenced by immunoSEQ multiplex PCR, and TCRdb holds only the in-frame ones, with some missing. That table gives V, J and clone size, and the DNA gave D and trimming. This sample has over 40,000 clones, with 70% to 90% found just once. Germline values: CDR1 SGHKS, CDR2 YYEKEE (reference sequence). There are 18 residues in the CDR3. V lost 0 bases and J lost 0, with 13 bases in between. This chain joins TRBV5-5 and TRBJ1-6, with no clear D. Sequences were obtained from peripheral blood. This clonotype was obtained from an elderly man with acute or convalescent COVID-19. The CDR3 loop is CASSLVAAGSSYNSPLHF. The CDR3 DNA follows: TGTGCCAGCAGCTTGGTCGCAGCTGGGAGCTCCTATAATTCACCCCTCCACTTT. The full variable domain, with the rest looked up from reference TRBV5-5 and TRBJ1-6, is DAGVTQSPTHLIKTRGQQVTLRCSPISGHKSVSWYQQVLGQGPQFIFQYYEKEERGRGNFPDRFSARQFPNYSSELNVNALLLGDSALYLCASSLVAAGSSYNSPLHFGNGTRLTVT.